A selection of T cell receptor beta chains follows, all from one sample in a study of T cell repertoires in cytomegalovirus infection. The antigens of these receptors remain unknown. TCRdb itself ran the reads through MiXCR, one entry per CDR3 protein. This table has 800,000 to 950,000 distinct CDR3 sequences, 30% to 35% appearing once. The sample in question was cultured CD8+ T cells from PBMCs, obtained from culture after CMV antigen stimulation. The receptors were gathered from a human donor in good health (CMV status not recorded). Some clones in this sample may be carry-over from other donors' samples. Each CDR3 is given with its conserved first and last residue. The order of the fields is J gene, D gene, clone size, V gene, CDR3 length, CDR3 protein, CDR3 DNA. The D gene is left open where the match is weak. Only part of the rows carry a size: once, few, many, or a class if the clone is expanded.

TRBJ2-5 NA few TRBV6-5 16 CASSYSGPAALETQYF TGTGCCAGCAGTTACTCGGGCCCTGCGGCTCTGGAGACCCAGTACTTC
TRBJ1-2 NA NA TRBV6-2/TRBV6-3 14 CASSLFGPNYGYTF TGTGCCAGCAGCTTGTTTGGGCCCAACTATGGCTACACCTTC
TRBJ1-2 TRBD1 NA TRBV5-4 15 CASSAAGGWNYGYTF TGTGCCAGCAGCGCCGCAGGGGGCTGGAACTATGGCTACACCTTC
TRBJ2-1 TRBD1 NA TRBV6-2/TRBV6-3 14 CASSPDRGPNEQFF TGTGCCAGCAGTCCTGACAGGGGGCCCAATGAGCAGTTCTTC
TRBJ2-2 TRBD1 NA TRBV2 16 CASSGSWGRGTGELFF TGTGCCAGCAGTGGTAGTTGGGGCAGGGGGACCGGGGAGCTGTTTTTT
TRBJ1-5 TRBD1 NA TRBV10-3 15 CAAGTGEKSNQPQHF TGTGCCGCCGGGACAGGGGAAAAAAGCAATCAGCCCCAGCATTTT
TRBJ2-3 TRBD1 NA TRBV5-6 17 CASSLMGQGVLVDTQYF TGTGCCAGCAGCTTGATGGGACAGGGCGTTTTAGTGGATACGCAGTATTTT
TRBJ2-2 NA many TRBV7-7 14 CASSWAVNTGELFF TGTGCTAGCAGCTGGGCAGTGAACACCGGGGAGCTGTTTTTT
TRBJ2-2 NA few TRBV7-7 16 CASSSPWGVDTGELFF TGTGCTAGCAGCTCGCCTTGGGGGGTGGACACCGGGGAGCTGTTTTTT
TRBJ2-7 NA many TRBV12-3/TRBV12-4 12 CASSYGRHEQYF TGTGCCAGCAGTTACGGACGCCACGAGCAGTACTTC
TRBJ2-5 NA NA TRBV25-1 14 CASSERRVQETQYF TGTGCCAGCAGTGAAAGGCGGGTACAAGAGACCCAGTACTTC
TRBJ2-2 NA NA TRBV24-1 12 CATSHGTGELFF TGTGCCACCAGTCATGGAACCGGGGAGCTGTTTTTT
TRBJ1-4 NA NA TRBV28 14 CASSSRETNEKLFF TGTGCCAGCAGTTCCCGGGAAACTAATGAAAAACTGTTTTTT
TRBJ1-2 NA many TRBV7-2 15 CASSLIVRSNYGYTF TGTGCCAGCAGCTTAATAGTCAGATCTAACTATGGCTACACCTTC
TRBJ2-1 TRBD1 many TRBV10-3 16 CAISESGTGVYNEQFF TGTGCCATCAGTGAGTCGGGGACAGGGGTCTACAATGAGCAGTTCTTC
TRBJ1-1 NA many TRBV7-9 14 CASSLEGARAEAFF TGTGCCAGCAGCTTAGAAGGGGCTCGGGCTGAAGCTTTCTTT
TRBJ1-1 NA few TRBV4-1 14 CASSHPGRWKEAFF TGCGCCAGCAGCCATCCGGGACGGTGGAAAGAAGCTTTCTTT
TRBJ1-4 NA NA TRBV6-1 14 CASSTTARGEKLFF TGTGCCAGTTCGACCACTGCAAGGGGTGAAAAACTGTTTTTT
TRBJ2-1 NA NA TRBV7-2 13 CASSLNQRNEQFF TGTGCCAGCAGCCTGAACCAGCGGAATGAGCAGTTCTTC
TRBJ2-7 TRBD1 NA TRBV5-4 12 CASSWGQGEQYF TGTGCCAGCAGCTGGGGACAGGGCGAGCAGTACTTC
TRBJ2-3 NA NA TRBV13 15 CASSSLAQPPDTQYF TGTGCCAGCAGCTCCTTGGCCCAACCTCCAGATACGCAGTATTTT
TRBJ2-4 TRBD1 NA TRBV5-1 14 CASSPQGDRRIQYF TGCGCCAGCAGCCCTCAGGGGGACAGGCGCATTCAGTACTTC
TRBJ2-7 TRBD1 few TRBV29-1 14 CSVEGGDSSYEQYF TGCAGCGTTGAAGGAGGGGACAGCTCCTACGAGCAGTACTTC
TRBJ2-5 TRBD2 NA TRBV7-2 16 CASSPGLAGGSETQYF TGTGCCAGCAGCCCGGGACTAGCGGGGGGGTCGGAGACCCAGTACTTC
TRBJ1-1 TRBD1 NA TRBV4-1 14 CASSQTGAKTEAFF TGCGCCAGCAGCCAAACAGGGGCAAAGACTGAAGCTTTCTTT
TRBJ1-1 NA NA TRBV7-9 16 CASSSSRGLGNTEAFF TGTGCCAGCAGCTCTTCCAGGGGTCTAGGGAACACTGAAGCTTTCTTT
TRBJ2-1 NA NA TRBV19 15 CASSEGENSYNEQFF TGTGCCAGTAGCGAAGGGGAGAATTCCTACAATGAGCAGTTCTTC
TRBJ1-4 NA few TRBV6-6 17 CASSYSNLGGANEKLFF TGTGCCAGCAGTTACTCGAATCTCGGCGGGGCTAATGAAAAACTGTTTTTT
TRBJ2-5 TRBD1 NA TRBV6-2/TRBV6-3 14 CASSYRGRLETQYF TGTGCCAGCAGTTACAGGGGGCGGTTGGAGACCCAGTACTTC
TRBJ1-2 NA few TRBV2 12 CASPTRRYGYTF TGTGCCAGCCCGACGAGGAGGTATGGCTACACCTTC
TRBJ1-2 NA NA TRBV28 16 CASSLALKTANYGYTF TGTGCCAGCAGTTTAGCCCTGAAGACAGCTAACTATGGCTACACCTTC
TRBJ2-3 TRBD2 NA TRBV7-3 19 CASSPKGWPSGGAQDTQYF TGTGCCAGCAGCCCAAAAGGGTGGCCCAGCGGGGGGGCCCAAGATACGCAGTATTTT
TRBJ1-5 NA few TRBV15 14 CATSLEGGNQPQHF TGTGCCACCAGCTTAGAAGGAGGCAATCAGCCCCAGCATTTT
TRBJ2-1 TRBD2 NA TRBV9 15 CASSVGGLAANEQFF TGTGCCAGCAGCGTAGGGGGACTAGCGGCTAATGAGCAGTTCTTC
TRBJ2-2 NA many TRBV12-3/TRBV12-4 14 CASSFAKGDGELFF TGTGCCAGCAGTTTCGCGAAGGGGGACGGGGAGCTGTTTTTT
TRBJ2-2 NA NA TRBV7-3 16 CASSLTIRANTGELFF TGTGCCAGCAGCTTAACGATCCGAGCGAACACCGGGGAGCTGTTTTTT
TRBJ1-5 NA few TRBV12-3/TRBV12-4 17 CASSSHPGAVGNQPQHF TGTGCCAGCAGTTCACATCCTGGGGCGGTTGGCAATCAGCCCCAGCATTTT
TRBJ1-3 NA few TRBV6-6 14 CASKGSASGNTIYF TGTGCCAGTAAGGGGTCCGCCTCTGGAAACACCATATATTTT
TRBJ2-3 NA NA TRBV6-5 13 CASSLGRPDTQYF TGTGCCAGCAGTTTGGGACGGCCAGATACGCAGTATTTT
TRBJ1-5 NA NA TRBV7-8 16 CASSSLVARSNQPQHF TGTGCCAGCAGCTCTCTAGTCGCCCGGAGCAATCAGCCCCAGCATTTT
TRBJ1-5 TRBD1 NA TRBV6-6 17 CASSYSPTGDLDQPQHF TGTGCCAGCAGTTACTCCCCGACAGGGGATCTTGATCAGCCCCAGCATTTT
TRBJ2-5 NA NA TRBV7-6 13 CATGLQKKETQYF TGTGCCACTGGCCTCCAAAAAAAAGAGACCCAGTACTTC
TRBJ1-2 NA few TRBV6-2/TRBV6-3 13 CASRWGANYGYTF TGTGCCAGCAGGTGGGGGGCGAACTATGGCTACACCTTC
TRBJ1-6 NA few TRBV7-6 14 CASSFDSGGSPLHF TGTGCCAGCAGCTTTGACAGCGGTGGCTCACCCCTCCACTTT
TRBJ1-6 NA few TRBV6-1 17 CASSNLRTAISNSPLHF TGTGCCAGCAGCAACCTAAGGACAGCTATTTCGAATTCACCCCTCCACTTT
TRBJ2-7 NA NA TRBV7-9 13 CASSLGADYEQYF TGTGCCAGCAGCTTAGGCGCAGATTACGAGCAGTACTTC
TRBJ2-1 TRBD2 NA TRBV28 16 CASKLAGGDLLGEQFF TGTGCCAGCAAACTAGCGGGGGGGGACTTATTAGGGGAGCAGTTCTTC
TRBJ1-2 NA NA TRBV7-9 13 CASSERGAGGYTF TGTGCCAGCAGCGAAAGGGGCGCGGGAGGCTACACCTTC
TRBJ1-6 NA NA TRBV28 17 CASSLTSDSSYNSPLHF TGTGCCAGCAGTTTAACTTCAGACAGCTCCTATAATTCACCCCTCCACTTT
TRBJ2-7 TRBD2 once TRBV6-5 17 CASSILAGGPGSYEQYF TGTGCCAGCAGTATACTAGCGGGGGGCCCTGGGTCCTACGAGCAGTACTTC